Below, one T cell receptor beta chain is given with its context. After extraction with the RNeasy kit, roughly 0.5 to 1 ug of the RNA was reverse transcribed using random hexamers. TCRdb re-analysed the immunoSEQ multiplex PCR reads in MiXCR, keeping a single row per CDR3 protein. The top ten clones hold 0.11% of a sample with 120,000 to 150,000 distinct CDR3 sequences, about 95% of them seen once. These data originate in a study of CD8 T cells in Susac syndrome. This receptor was identified in a human donor with multiple sclerosis. The sequenced material came from CD4+ T cells from PBMCs.

Written as DNA, the CDR3 is TGTGCCAGTAGGCGCGGCGCGGCGAGCTCCTACAATGAGCAGTTCTTC. Encoded protein: CASRRGAASSYNEQFF. The chain employs TRBV19 and TRBJ2-1; D gene unclear. The ends were cut back, 6 bases at V and 0 bases at J, with 15 bases in the middle. The CDR3 loop spans 16 amino acids. Germline lookup yields CDR1 LNHDA and CDR2 SQIVND (reference sequence).